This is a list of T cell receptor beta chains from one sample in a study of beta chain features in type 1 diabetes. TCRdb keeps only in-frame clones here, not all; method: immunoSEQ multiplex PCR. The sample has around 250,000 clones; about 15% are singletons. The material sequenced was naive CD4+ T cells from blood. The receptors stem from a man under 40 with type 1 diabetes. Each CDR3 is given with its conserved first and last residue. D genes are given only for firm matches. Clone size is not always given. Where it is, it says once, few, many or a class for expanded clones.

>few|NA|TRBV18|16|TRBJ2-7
CASSELQGDEGYEQYF
TGTGCCAGCTCGGAACTACAGGGTGACGAGGGTTACGAGCAGTACTTC
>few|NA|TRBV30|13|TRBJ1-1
CAWTGQRNTEAFF
TGTGCCTGGACTGGACAGCGGAACACTGAAGCTTTCTTT
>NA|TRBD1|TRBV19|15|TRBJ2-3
CASSSPDRGLYTQYF
TGTGCCAGTAGTAGCCCGGACAGGGGGCTATATACGCAGTATTTT
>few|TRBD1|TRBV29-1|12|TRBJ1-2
CSATDRGGGYTF
TGCAGCGCAACCGACAGGGGAGGTGGCTACACCTTC
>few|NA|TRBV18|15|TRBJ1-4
CASSPTGTPNEKLFF
TGTGCCAGCTCACCAACCGGGACACCTAATGAAAAACTGTTTTTT
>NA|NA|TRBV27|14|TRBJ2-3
CASSLTGSTDTQYF
TGTGCCAGCAGTTTAACGGGAAGCACAGATACGCAGTATTTT
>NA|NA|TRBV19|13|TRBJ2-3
CASSRRRADTQYF
TGTGCCAGTAGCCGACGGCGGGCAGATACGCAGTATTTT
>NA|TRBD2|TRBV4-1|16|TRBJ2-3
CASSLVAGGRTDTQYF
TGCGCCAGCAGCCTCGTAGCGGGGGGCCGCACAGATACGCAGTATTTT
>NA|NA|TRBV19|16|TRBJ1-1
CASSIGAGGANTEAFF
TGTGCCAGTAGTATAGGAGCGGGGGGGGCGAACACTGAAGCTTTCTTT
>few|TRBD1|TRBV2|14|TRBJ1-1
CASSETGGVTEAFF
TGTGCCAGCAGTGAAACAGGGGGCGTCACTGAAGCTTTCTTT
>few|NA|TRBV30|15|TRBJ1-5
CAWSVLDSINQPQHF
TGTGCCTGGAGTGTACTGGACAGTATCAATCAGCCCCAGCATTTT
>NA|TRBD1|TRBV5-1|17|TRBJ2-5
CASSLVMQGAVGETQYF
TGCGCCAGCAGCTTGGTTATGCAGGGGGCCGTGGGTGAGACCCAGTACTTC
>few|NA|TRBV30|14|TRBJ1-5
CAWNLAGVDQPQHF
TGTGCCTGGAACCTCGCAGGGGTTGATCAGCCCCAGCATTTT
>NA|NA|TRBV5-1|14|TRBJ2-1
CASSPGTLYNEQFF
TGCGCCAGCAGCCCCGGGACTCTCTACAATGAGCAGTTCTTC
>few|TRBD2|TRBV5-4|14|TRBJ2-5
CASTPGGSQETQYF
TGTGCCAGCACCCCCGGGGGGAGTCAAGAGACCCAGTACTTC
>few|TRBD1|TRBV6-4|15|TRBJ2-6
CASSTGVGGANVLTF
TGTGCCAGCAGCACAGGGGTAGGGGGGGCCAACGTCCTGACTTTC
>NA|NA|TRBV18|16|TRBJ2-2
CASSPGNPLITGELFF
TGTGCCAGCTCACCCGGGAACCCTCTAATAACCGGGGAGCTGTTTTTT
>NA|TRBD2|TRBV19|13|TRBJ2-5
CASSNSGQETQYF
TGTGCCAGTAGTAATAGCGGGCAAGAGACCCAGTACTTC
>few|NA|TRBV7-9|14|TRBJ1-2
CASSHNTRLEGYTF
TGTGCCAGCAGCCACAATACCCGCCTAGAGGGCTACACCTTC
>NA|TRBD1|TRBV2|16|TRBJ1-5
CASRDREGGSNQPQHF
TGTGCCAGCAGGGACAGGGAGGGGGGATCCAATCAGCCCCAGCATTTT
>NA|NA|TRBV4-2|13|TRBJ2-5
CASSQDGGETQYF
TGTGCCAGCAGCCAAGATGGGGGGGAGACCCAGTACTTC
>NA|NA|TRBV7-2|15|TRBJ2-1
CASSSRGPSYNEQFF
TGTGCCAGCAGCTCGCGGGGTCCCTCCTACAATGAGCAGTTCTTC
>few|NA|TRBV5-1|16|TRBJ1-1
CASSSGTKVLNTEAFF
TGCGCCAGCAGCTCCGGGACAAAGGTATTGAACACTGAAGCTTTCTTT
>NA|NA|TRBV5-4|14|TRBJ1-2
CASSQQGGYYGYTF
TGTGCCAGCAGCCAGCAGGGCGGCTACTATGGCTACACCTTC
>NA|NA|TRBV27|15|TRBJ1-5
CASSFMSGGLGPQHF
TGTGCCAGCAGTTTCATGTCCGGGGGTCTGGGGCCCCAGCATTTT
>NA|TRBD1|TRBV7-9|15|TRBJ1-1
CASSASGTGMAEAFF
TGTGCCAGCAGCGCGTCCGGGACAGGGATGGCTGAAGCTTTCTTT
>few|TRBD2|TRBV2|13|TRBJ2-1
CASSRGRANEQFF
TGTGCCAGCAGTCGCGGGAGGGCCAATGAGCAGTTCTTC
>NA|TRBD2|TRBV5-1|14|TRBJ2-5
CASGPGGLQETQYF
TGCGCCAGCGGTCCGGGGGGATTACAAGAGACCCAGTACTTC
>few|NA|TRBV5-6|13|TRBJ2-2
CASSFAFTGELFF
TGTGCCAGCAGTTTTGCGTTCACCGGGGAGCTGTTTTTT
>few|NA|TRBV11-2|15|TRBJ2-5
CASSLSGRGEETQYF
TGTGCCAGCAGCTTAAGCGGCAGGGGAGAAGAGACCCAGTACTTC
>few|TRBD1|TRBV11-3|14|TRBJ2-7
CASSTGTGPGEQYF
TGTGCCAGCAGCACCGGGACAGGGCCGGGAGAGCAGTACTTC
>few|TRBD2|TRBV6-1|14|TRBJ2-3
CASRGTSGTDTQYF
TGTGCCAGCAGAGGGACTAGCGGCACAGATACGCAGTATTTT
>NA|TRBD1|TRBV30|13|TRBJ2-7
CAWRTGGFDEQYF
TGTGCCTGGAGGACAGGGGGGTTTGACGAGCAGTACTTC
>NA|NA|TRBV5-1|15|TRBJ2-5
CASSLVGAVGETQYF
TGCGCCAGCAGCTTGGTGGGCGCAGTCGGAGAGACCCAGTACTTC
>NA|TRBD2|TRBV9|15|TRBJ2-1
CASSVSGSSYNEQFF
TGTGCCAGCAGCGTTAGCGGGTCTTCCTACAATGAGCAGTTCTTC
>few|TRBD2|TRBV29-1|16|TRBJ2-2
CSVHKGLAANTGELFF
TGCAGCGTTCATAAGGGTCTAGCGGCGAACACCGGGGAGCTGTTTTTT
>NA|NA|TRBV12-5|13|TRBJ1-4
CASGLVPSEKLFF
TGTGCTAGTGGTTTGGTACCGAGTGAAAAACTGTTTTTT
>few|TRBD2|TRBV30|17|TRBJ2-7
CAWSVASGGPISYEQYF
TGTGCCTGGAGTGTAGCTAGCGGGGGCCCTATCTCCTACGAGCAGTACTTC
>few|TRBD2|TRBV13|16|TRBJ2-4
CASSLVRGGRGDIQYF
TGTGCCAGCAGCTTAGTGCGGGGGGGCCGGGGGGACATTCAGTACTTC
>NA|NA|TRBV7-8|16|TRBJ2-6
CASSLSGGAGANVLTF
TGTGCCAGCAGCTTATCGGGGGGCGCGGGGGCCAACGTCCTGACTTTC
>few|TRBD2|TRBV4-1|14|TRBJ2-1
CASSRGGLGNEQFF
TGCGCCAGCAGCCGCGGGGGGTTGGGGAATGAGCAGTTCTTC
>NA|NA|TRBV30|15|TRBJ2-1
CAWSGNRDSYNEQFF
TGTGCCTGGAGTGGCAACAGGGACTCCTACAATGAGCAGTTCTTC
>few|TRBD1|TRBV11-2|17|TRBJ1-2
CASSKSKGTGKTDGYTF
TGTGCCAGCAGCAAAAGTAAGGGGACAGGGAAGACGGATGGCTACACCTTC
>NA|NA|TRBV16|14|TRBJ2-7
CASSQRADSDEQYF
TGTGCCAGCAGCCAACGGGCGGACTCCGACGAGCAGTACTTC
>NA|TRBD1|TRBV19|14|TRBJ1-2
CASSSGQGFYGYTF
TGTGCCAGTAGTTCCGGACAGGGGTTCTATGGCTACACCTTC
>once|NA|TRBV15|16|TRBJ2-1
CATSRDSGVSYNEQFF
TGTGCCACCAGCAGAGATTCGGGGGTCTCCTACAATGAGCAGTTCTTC
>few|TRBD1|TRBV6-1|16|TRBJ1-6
CASSEVGQGSDSPLHF
TGTGCCAGCAGTGAAGTGGGACAGGGATCGGATTCACCCCTCCACTTT
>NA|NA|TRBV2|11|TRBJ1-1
CASSTYNEAFF
TGTGCCAGCAGTACCTATAATGAAGCTTTCTTT
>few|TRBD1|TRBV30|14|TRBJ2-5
CAWRGTGRAETQYF
TGTGCCTGGAGGGGGACAGGGCGCGCCGAGACCCAGTACTTC
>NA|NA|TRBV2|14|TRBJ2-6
CASHQGAGANVLTF
TGTGCCAGCCACCAGGGTGCCGGGGCCAACGTCCTGACTTTC
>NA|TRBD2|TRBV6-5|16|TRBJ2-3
CASSSRAGMGTDTQYF
TGTGCCAGCAGTTCAAGAGCGGGGATGGGCACAGATACGCAGTATTTT
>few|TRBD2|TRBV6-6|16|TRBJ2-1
CASSPHSGPSYNEQFF
TGTGCCAGCAGCCCCCATAGCGGGCCTTCCTACAATGAGCAGTTCTTC
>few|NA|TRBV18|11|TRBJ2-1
CASSPEYEQFF
TGTGCCAGCTCACCTGAGTATGAGCAGTTCTTC
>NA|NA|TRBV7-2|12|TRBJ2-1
CASSLGLPEQFF
TGTGCCAGCAGCTTAGGGCTTCCTGAGCAGTTCTTC
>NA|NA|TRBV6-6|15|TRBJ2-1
CASSPGGGANNEQFF
TGTGCCAGCAGTCCCGGTGGGGGGGCTAACAATGAGCAGTTCTTC
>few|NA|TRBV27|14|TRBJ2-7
CASSSTHLTYEQYF
TGTGCCAGCAGTTCCACGCACTTAACCTACGAGCAGTACTTC
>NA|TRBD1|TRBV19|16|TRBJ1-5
CASSSPETGRNQPQHF
TGTGCCAGTTCCTCCCCCGAGACAGGGAGAAATCAGCCCCAGCATTTT
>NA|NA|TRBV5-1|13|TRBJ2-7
CASSLDSFGEQYF
TGCGCCAGCAGCTTGGACTCCTTTGGCGAGCAGTACTTC
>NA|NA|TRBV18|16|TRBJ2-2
CASSPGQGTNTGELFF
TGTGCCAGCTCACCGGGGCAGGGCACGAACACCGGGGAGCTGTTTTTT
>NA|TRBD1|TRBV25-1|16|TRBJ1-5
CASSESTGVGNQPQHF
TGTGCCAGCAGTGAATCGACAGGGGTTGGGAATCAGCCCCAGCATTTT